The next 23 T cell receptor beta chains were all read from a single sample in a study of response to subunit inactivated influenza vaccine. TCRdb fed the RT-PCR reads into MiXCR, producing one record per CDR3 protein. The table lists under 500,000 distinct CDR3 sequences, roughly 9.7% of them singletons, with approximately 12% in the top ten. Material: PBMCs from blood, obtained 45 days after vaccination. The receptors derive from a man in his fifties who received an inactivated influenza vaccine.

This clonotype was seen a few times. V is TRBV5-1 and J is TRBJ1-1; weak D call: TRBD1 (6 bases). The V and J ends lost 3 bases and 7 bases respectively, with 22 bases between them. The CDR3 spans 16 residues. From germline, CDR1 is SGHRS and CDR2 YFSETQ. The CDR3 loop reads CASSSGTWGRANEAFF. In DNA form, the CDR3 reads TGCGCCAGCAGCTCTGGGACCTGGGGGCGAGCTAATGAAGCTTTCTTT.

The chain links TRBV2 to TRBJ2-5, with D possibly being TRBD1 (5 bases). The CDR3 is 15 residues long. Germline V gene sequence: CDR1 SNHLY, CDR2 FYNNEI. Deletions cut 7 bases from V and 4 bases from J, with 19 bases between. The CDR3 DNA sequence: TGTGCCAGCATTGTGGGGCGACGTATAGGAGAGACCCAGTACTTC. This codes for CASIVGRRIGETQYF.

This clonotype occurred many times. The chain employs TRBV20-1 and TRBJ2-7, with D unresolved. Germline values: CDR1 DFQATT, CDR2 SNEGSKA (reference sequence). CDR3 size: 13 residues. Trimming shortened V by 2 bases and J by 2 bases, and 10 bases separated the two germline ends. The CDR3 sequence: CSARRLDTYEQYF. CDR3 nucleotides: TGCAGTGCTAGAAGACTGGATACCTACGAGCAGTACTTC.

This clonotype came up many times. The chain carries TRBV7-2 and TRBJ1-5; TRBD1 aligns across 7 bases. V was pared by 1 base and J by 3 bases, with 3 bases of the junction left unmatched. The germline V gene has CDR1 SGHTA and CDR2 FQGNSA. This CDR3 region has 15 residues. CDR3 DNA: TGTGCCAGCAGCTTAGAGGGGGCTCCCAATCAGCCCCAGCATTTT. This gives the protein CASSLEGAPNQPQHF.

Only a few counts were recorded for this clonotype. The chain joins TRBV3-1 to TRBJ2-1, with a weak D call TRBD1 (5 bases). The CDR3 covers 15 residues. Germline-derived CDR1 and CDR2 are LGHDT and YNNKEL (reference sequence). Trimming left V 6 bases short and J 3 bases short, with 15 bases between. CDR3 region: CASSQGRGSYNEQFF. Here the CDR3 DNA reads TGTGCCAGCAGTCAGGGAAGGGGAAGCTACAATGAGCAGTTCTTC.

The J gene is TRBJ2-7, the V gene TRBV29-1, with 10 bases lining up with TRBD1. V was pared by 6 bases and J by 2 bases, with 4 bases of the junction left unmatched. The CDR3 covers 13 residues. Germline CDR1 is SQVTM and CDR2 is ANQGSEA. This CDR3 is CSVKGQGPYEQYF. The DNA for the CDR3 is TGCAGCGTCAAGGGACAGGGGCCCTACGAGCAGTACTTC.

This clonotype was counted a few times. The junction shows a germline mismatch at one end, possibly a read error. V and J are TRBV29-1 and TRBJ1-1; D may be TRBD1 (6 bases). Germline V CDR1 and CDR2: SQVTM, ANQGSEA. CDR3 length: 12 amino acids. The CDR3 nucleotides read TGCAGCGTTCCGACAGGTCTCCCTGAAGCTTTTTTT. It is translated as CSVPTGLPEAFF.

The chain joins TRBV29-1 to TRBJ2-2; TRBD1 might be the D (6 bases). V was trimmed by 6 bases and J by 1 base, leaving 12 bases between them. Germline V gene lookup returns CDR1 SQVTM and CDR2 ANQGSEA. The length of the CDR3 is 14 residues. This chain's CDR3 is CSVGPDRNTGELFF. CDR3 nucleotides: TGCAGCGTGGGTCCGGACAGGAACACCGGGGAGCTGTTTTTT.

The V gene is TRBV20-1, the J gene TRBJ2-1; no reliable D call. Germline lookup yields CDR1 DFQATT and CDR2 SNEGSKA (reference sequence). There are 15 residues in the CDR3. The V end lost 2 bases, the J end lost 0 bases, and 11 bases lay between the germline ends. CDR3 residues: CSARSTLSSYNEQFF. The DNA for the CDR3 is TGCAGTGCTAGATCGACTCTGAGCTCCTACAATGAGCAGTTCTTC.

On this clonotype itself: The junction departs from germline at one end; a sequencing error may be responsible. The CDR3 nucleotides are TGCAGCGTCGAAGATCGGCAGGGCAACTATGGCTACACCTTC. Its translation is CSVEDRQGNYGYTF. The gene calls are TRBV29-1 and TRBJ1-2, with D possibly matching TRBD1 (5 bases). CDR1 SQVTM and CDR2 ANQGSEA come from the germline V gene. This CDR3 region has 14 residues.

A few counts support this clonotype. The chain has TRBV5-1 and TRBJ2-7; the match to TRBD2 covers 7 bases. Germline CDR1 is SGHRS and CDR2 is YFSETQ. Trimming at V came to 4 bases and at J to 2 bases, leaving 9 bases not matched to a gene. The length of the CDR3 is 15 residues. CDR3 DNA sequence: TGCGCCAGCAGCCCGTTTACTAGCGCTCCCTACGAGCAGTACTTC. Translated, it gives CASSPFTSAPYEQYF.

About this clonotype itself: One end of the junction varies from germline; a read error may be responsible. The chain couples TRBV6-5 to TRBJ2-2; maybe TRBD2 (5 bases). From germline, CDR1 is MNHEY and CDR2 SVGAGI. The CDR3 length is 14 residues. The CDR3 sequence: CASSYARPTGELSF. Here the CDR3 DNA reads TGTGCCAGCAGTTACGCCAGGCCAACCGGGGAGCTGTCTTTT.

This clonotype was recorded at least ten times. The J gene is TRBJ2-7, the V gene TRBV12-3 or TRBV12-4; 7 nucleotides align to TRBD2. This CDR3 spans 15 amino acids. V lost 1 base, J lost 4 bases, and 7 bases stayed unmatched. CDR3 amino acids: CASSLVTSRKYEQYF. CDR3 nucleotides: TGTGCCAGCAGTTTAGTGACTAGCCGAAAATACGAGCAGTACTTC.

The chain links TRBV11-2 to TRBJ2-5; D perhaps matches TRBD1 (6 bases). The CDR3 covers 14 residues. Germline CDR1 and CDR2: SGHAT and FQNNGV. Trimming pared 0 bases from V and 4 bases from J, leaving 9 bases between. The CDR3 is CASSLDTGPETQYF. CDR3 nucleotide sequence: TGTGCCAGCAGCTTAGATACAGGGCCAGAGACCCAGTACTTC.

This clonotype appeared a few times. This chain joins TRBV6-2 or TRBV6-3 and TRBJ2-1; TRBD2 agrees at 11 bases. The CDR3 has 18 amino acids. V lost 6 bases, J lost 5 bases, and 15 bases stayed unmatched. Germline CDR1 is MNHEY and CDR2 is SVGEGT. CDR3 sequence (DNA): TGTGCCAGCAGCCTCACGGTCCCGGGACTAGCGGCGAACAATGAGCAGTTCTTC. Its protein product is CASSLTVPGLAANNEQFF.

The V call is TRBV5-4, the J call TRBJ2-5; the match to TRBD2 covers 8 bases. V gave up 2 bases and J gave up 10 bases; unmatched junction bases: 10. The CDR3 has 14 amino acids. Germline CDR1 SGHNT, CDR2 YYREEE (reference sequence). The CDR3 spells CASSFIDGGVGQYF. The CDR3 DNA reads as TGTGCCAGCAGCTTCATCGACGGGGGGGTGGGCCAGTACTTC.

This clonotype was found many times. The V and J genes are TRBV3-1 and TRBJ2-7; a possible D gene is TRBD2 (6 bases). Germline values: CDR1 LGHDT, CDR2 YNNKEL (reference sequence). The CDR3 has 14 residues. Trimming removed 5 bases from V and 2 bases from J, with 13 bases in between. The CDR3 spells CASSKWGGTYEQYF. The CDR3 nucleotides read TGTGCCAGCAGCAAATGGGGCGGGACCTACGAGCAGTACTTC.

This clonotype was counted a few times. The chain uses TRBV7-6 and TRBJ2-1; 7 bases fit TRBD1. Germline V gene lookup returns CDR1 SGHVS and CDR2 FNYEAQ. The CDR3 totals 18 residues. V gave up 4 bases and J gave up 5 bases; unmatched junction bases: 17. CDR3 sequence (DNA): TGTGCCAGCAGCTATCGGACGAGAGGGTGGGACAGAAACAATGAGCAGTTCTTC. It specifies CASSYRTRGWDRNNEQFF. Based on the CDR3 plus reference TRBV7-6 and TRBJ2-1, the full variable domain is GAGVSQSPRYKVTKRGQDVALRCDPISGHVSLYWYRQALGQGPEFLTYFNYEAQQDKSGLPNDRFSAERPEGSISTLTIQRTEQRDSAMYRCASSYRTRGWDRNNEQFFGPGTRLTVL.

This clonotype was counted only a few times. The chain combines TRBV4-3 with TRBJ2-4; D is ambiguous. The CDR3 loop spans 16 amino acids. Germline loops: CDR1 LGHNA, CDR2 YSLEER. Trimming took off 0 bases at V and 0 bases at J, with 9 bases between the two ends. This CDR3 is CASSQEWILAKNIQYF. The CDR3 DNA is TGCGCCAGCAGCCAAGAGTGGATACTAGCCAAAAACATTCAGTACTTC.

Only a few counts were recorded for this clonotype. The V gene is TRBV5-1, the J gene TRBJ2-1; possible D gene TRBD2, 5 bases. This CDR3 comprises 15 residues. Germline CDR1 reads SGHRS; CDR2 reads YFSETQ. V lost 1 base and J lost 5, with 13 bases in between. The CDR3 reads CASSLNGNSHNEQFF. CDR3 sequence (DNA): TGCGCCAGCAGCTTGAACGGGAACAGCCACAATGAGCAGTTCTTC.

This chain uses TRBV2 with TRBJ2-3, with TRBD1 matching over 7 bases. This CDR3 has 13 residues. The J segment lost 4 bases and the V segment lost 4 bases, leaving 2 bases of the junction unmatched. Germline V gene lookup returns CDR1 SNHLY and CDR2 FYNNEI. The CDR3 is CASSGQGADTQYF. The CDR3 region has the DNA TGTGCCAGCAGTGGGCAGGGGGCAGATACGCAGTATTTT.

The chain is built from TRBV10-3 and TRBJ2-3; 10 bases are a match to TRBD2. The CDR3 spans 15 residues. Germline assignment: CDR1 ENHRY and CDR2 SYGVKD. The V gene end was trimmed by 4 bases and the J gene end by 4 bases; junction bases not matched to a gene: 5. The chain's CDR3 is CAISGASGSADTQYF. Here the CDR3 DNA reads TGTGCCATCAGTGGGGCTAGCGGGAGTGCAGATACGCAGTATTTT.

The CDR3 here is CASSQGRGLAGHNPRGLFF. The CDR3 DNA sequence: TGTGCCAGCAGCCAAGGAAGAGGACTAGCGGGACACAATCCACGGGGGCTGTTTTTT. The chain uses TRBV4-2 and TRBJ2-2, with 12 positions matching TRBD2. There are 19 residues in the CDR3. CDR1 is LGHNA, CDR2 YNFKEQ, per germline. J was trimmed by 13 bases and V by 1 base; bases with no gene match: 19.